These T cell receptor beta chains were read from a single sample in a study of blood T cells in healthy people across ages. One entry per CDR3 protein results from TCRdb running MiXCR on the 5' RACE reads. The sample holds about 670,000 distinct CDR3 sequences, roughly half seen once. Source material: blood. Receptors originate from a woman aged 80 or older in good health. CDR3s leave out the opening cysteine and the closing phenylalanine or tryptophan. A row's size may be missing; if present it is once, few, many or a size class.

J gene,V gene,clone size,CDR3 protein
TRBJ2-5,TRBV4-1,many,ASSQVGTGGLQETQY
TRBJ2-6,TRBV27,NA,ASSLYNPGANVLT
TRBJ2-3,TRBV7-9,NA,ASSSERVASSDTQY
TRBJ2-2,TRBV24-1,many,ATSGRAFTGELF
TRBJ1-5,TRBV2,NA,TSSAGGFRNQPQH
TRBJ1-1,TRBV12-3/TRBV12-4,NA,ASSFSGQGRGDTEAF
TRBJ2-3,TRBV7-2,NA,ASSPPSRTDTQY
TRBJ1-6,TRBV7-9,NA,ASSHHSDDSPLH
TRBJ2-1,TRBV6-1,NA,ASSEAGGHNEQF
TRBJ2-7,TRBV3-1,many,ASSQAPRDVINEQY
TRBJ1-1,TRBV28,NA,ASSVGGVTTEAF
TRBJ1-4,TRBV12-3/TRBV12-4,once,ASRRPGTAHGEKLF
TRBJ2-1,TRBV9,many,ASSVAGGRAHDEQF
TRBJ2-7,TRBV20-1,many,SARDPGYPSYEQY
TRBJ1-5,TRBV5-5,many,ASSATGDQPQH
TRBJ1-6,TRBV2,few,ASSEAGGYSPLH
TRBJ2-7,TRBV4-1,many,ASSQDLSHRAYEQY
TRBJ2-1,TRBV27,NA,ASNPGTSGRNEQF
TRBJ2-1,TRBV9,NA,ASSVDRGAVWGNEQF
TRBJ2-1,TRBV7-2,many,ASSAGTPGNEQF
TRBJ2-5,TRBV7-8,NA,ASSLAGYNEQY
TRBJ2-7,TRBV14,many,ASSQVLGSSYEQY
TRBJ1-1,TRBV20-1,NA,SARDPRLEAF
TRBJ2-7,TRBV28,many,ASSPRTTRPDEQY
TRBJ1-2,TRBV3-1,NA,ASSQGGRVGYT
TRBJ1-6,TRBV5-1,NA,ASSLAPREVNSPLH
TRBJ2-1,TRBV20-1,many,SARGLAGDIEQF
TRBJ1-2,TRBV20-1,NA,SASHGESYGYT
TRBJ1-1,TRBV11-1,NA,ASSPQTLRGTEAF
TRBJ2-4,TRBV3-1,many,ASSRTSGTKNIQY
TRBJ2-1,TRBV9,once,ASSPHREEQF
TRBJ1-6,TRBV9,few,ASSVVGGLGSPLH
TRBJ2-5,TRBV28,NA,ASSLPGRQETQY
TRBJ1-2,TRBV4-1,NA,ASSQEGPQTTRGYT
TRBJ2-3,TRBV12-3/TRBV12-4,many,ASSKLFVDTQY
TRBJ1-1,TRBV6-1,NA,ASSEAFLRMNTEAF
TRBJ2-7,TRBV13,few,ASSYHRSYEQY
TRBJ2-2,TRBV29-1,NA,SVAPTKANTGELF
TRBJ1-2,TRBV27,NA,ASRQPGQGGGYT
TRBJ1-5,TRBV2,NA,ASSDISNQPQH
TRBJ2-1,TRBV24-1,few,AAGGRGAGDNEQF
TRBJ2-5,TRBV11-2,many,ASSFVRGKETQY
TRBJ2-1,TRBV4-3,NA,ASSQSILAGGSQETQF